This T cell receptor beta chain derives from a study of vaccination effects on CD4 cells after COVID-19. The V and J ends lost 5 bases and 10 bases respectively, with 14 bases between them. Germline values: CDR1 SGHTA, CDR2 FQGNSA. The CDR3 loop spans 12 amino acids. The repertoire was sequenced with immunoSEQ multiplex PCR; TCRdb's copy has only in-frame clones and lacks some. This table has approximately 30,000 clones, under 80% appearing once. Peptide-pool stimulation followed by sequencing identified expanded antigen-specific CD4+ clonotypes in the ViraFEST assay. Following 10 days of culture, CD4+ T cells were isolated. A PCR test confirmed that the person had SARS-CoV-2 infection between March and December 2020. On this clone itself: The antigen remains unidentified.

The sequences come from CD4+ T cells from PBMCs cultured with a peptide pool, collected before COVID-19 vaccination. The chain uses TRBV7-2 and TRBJ1-1, with D perhaps TRBD1 (6 bases). The TCR was taken from a human donor who had a prior SARS-CoV-2 infection. The CDR3 DNA follows: TGTGCCAGCAGCCGGGGGCGCTCTGTAGCTTTCTTT. This gives the protein CASSRGRSVAFF.